The sequence of this T cell receptor beta chain was determined in a study of CD8+ T cells in alopecia areata. Study in general: Tofacitinib ran 6 to 18 months, followed by 6 months off drug. By percentage of affected scalp area, the severity of treated patients was scored.

Treatment indicated: oral pan-JAK inhibitor, 5-10 mg twice daily. General observations from the study: Whether baseline CD8+ expansion is linked to response remains uncertain, given a single nonresponder. Numerous expanded lesional clones remained in scalp and blood during tofacitinib.

Extracted from the samples, RNA was reverse transcribed into cDNA to serve as the sequencing template. Profiled with immunoSEQ multiplex PCR; TCRdb holds only in-frame clones, not every one. Seen here are 150,000 to 250,000 clones, 55% to 75% observed once, and the top ten hold 5.5%. A remark on this clone: Its antigen is unknown.

CDR1 MGHRA and CDR2 YSYEKL come from the germline V gene. J was trimmed by 5 bases and V by 4 bases; bases with no gene match: 5. There are 14 residues in the CDR3. The V call is TRBV4-1, the J call TRBJ1-2; TRBD1 matches 9 bases. The TCR sequence derives from a human donor with alopecia areata. This specimen consisted of CD4+ T cells sorted from blood, obtained at week 24, from a patient treated with tofacitinib. The CDR3 DNA reads as TGCGCCAGCAGCCTGGACAGGGGAGGATATGGCTACACCTTC. This codes for CASSLDRGGYGYTF.